One sample yielded the 7 T cell receptor beta chains listed below, sequenced in a study of T cells expressing NK-cell markers. TCRdb reprocessed the 5' RACE reads and reports one entry per CDR3 protein, with no DNA. This sample's table has about 380,000 distinct CDR3 sequences. The sample consisted of blood T cells: a sorted CD56 or NKG2C T cell subset, CD4+ or CD8+ T cells, or bulk PBMC T cells (not recorded which). The source of these receptors is a man between 18 and 69 years old in good health.

The V gene is TRBV3-1, the J gene TRBJ2-1; the TCRdb call, TRBD1, lacks DNA for checking. Germline V gene sequence: CDR1 LGHDT, CDR2 YNNKEL (reference sequence). The CDR3 is 16 residues long. This CDR3 is CASSQEAVAGANEQFF.

This chain connects TRBV19 to TRBJ2-3; the D call of TRBD1 rests on TCRdb alone, since no DNA is present to check it. The CDR3 totals 16 residues. CDR1 LNHDA and CDR2 SQIVND come from the germline V gene (reference sequence). The chain's CDR3 is CASSDRGRAWTDTQYF. The full variable domain, with the rest looked up from reference TRBV19 and TRBJ2-3, is DGGITQSPKYLFRKEGQNVTLSCEQNLNHDAMYWYRQDPGQGLRLIYYSQIVNDFQKGDIAEGYSVSREKKESFPLTVTSAQKNPTAFYLCASSDRGRAWTDTQYFGPGTRLTVL.

This chain joins TRBV30 and TRBJ2-1; TCRdb returns TRBD2, unconfirmable since there is no DNA. The CDR3 loop spans 14 amino acids. Germline CDR1 GTSNPN, CDR2 SVGIG (reference sequence). CDR3 sequence: CAWSIGGGAREQFF.

CDR3 sequence: CASGYRQGWAEAFF. V is TRBV6-5 and J is TRBJ1-1; TCRdb's D call of TRBD1 is untestable without DNA. Germline values: CDR1 MNHEY, CDR2 SVGAGI. The CDR3 is 14 residues long.

This chain links TRBV4-1 with TRBJ2-3. There are 14 residues in the CDR3. CDR1 is MGHRA, CDR2 YSYEKL, per germline. The CDR3 region is CASSPRLLTDTQYF.

This chain joins TRBV6-4 and TRBJ2-1; TCRdb calls TRBD1, which cannot be checked without DNA. The CDR3 runs to 14 residues. Germline values: CDR1 MRHNA, CDR2 SNTAGT. The CDR3 here is CASSEGHPYNEQFF.

The chain recombines TRBV12-3 or TRBV12-4 with TRBJ1-4; TCRdb's D call, TRBD1, is unchecked because there is no DNA. CDR3 length: 13 amino acids. CDR3 sequence reads: CASRRGAGEKLFF.